The T cell receptor (beta chain) under discussion was sequenced for a study of T cell responses to AZD1222 COVID-19 vaccine. With respect to this clone: The antigen is unknown.

The CDR3 consists of 20 residues. V dropped 0 bases and J dropped 0; count of bases not matched to a gene: 9. Germline CDR1 is SGHDN and CDR2 is FVKESK. TCRdb's copy holds only in-frame clones and misses some; the assay was immunoSEQ multiplex PCR. The table has roughly 110,000 clones, approximately 90% seen once. Study outcomes and limitations: Nearly half of spike-specific TCRs reportedly go after variant regions that carry no mutations. At 160-218 and 743-854, vaccine-associated CD4 TCRs were dominant, and they spanned spike. Seropositivity was recorded at baseline in only a handful of AZD1222 recipients. Clonal diversity may have been underestimated in mostly white British donors.

Specimen: peripheral blood, collected 28 days after the second AZD1222 dose. The V call is TRBV14, the J call TRBJ1-4, with 11 positions matching TRBD1. The TCR originated in an adult who received the AZD1222 COVID-19 vaccine. CDR3 nucleotides: TGTGCCAGCAGCCAAGATCGCGGACAGGGGGCAGGTTCAACTAATGAAAAACTGTTTTTT. It is translated as CASSQDRGQGAGSTNEKLFF.